Listed below are T cell receptor beta chains from one sample, sequenced in a study of T cells in localized non-small cell lung cancer. The data were produced by immunoSEQ multiplex PCR, yet TCRdb's version contains in-frame clones alone and is incomplete. The table includes around 30,000 clones, under 95% detected once. The material sequenced was peripheral blood, taken before any cancer treatment. These receptors came from a woman aged 35 to 75 with stage I lung adenocarcinoma. Both conserved end residues are part of each CDR3. The D gene is left open where the match is weak. Some rows mark clone size as missing; the rest say once, few, many or name a class of expanded clone.

clone_size | j_call | d_call | v_call | cdr3_nt | cdr3_aa
- | TRBJ2-7 | - | TRBV7-9 | TGTGCCAGCAGCCCCCCGTTTAGGGCGGCAAACTCCTACGAGCAGTACTTC | CASSPPFRAANSYEQYF
- | TRBJ1-5 | - | TRBV19 | TGTGCCAGTAGTATAGGTAGGGGAGGGGGCAATCAGCCCCAGCATTTT | CASSIGRGGGNQPQHF
- | TRBJ2-7 | - | TRBV5-1 | TGCGCCAGCAGCTTGGGTGGGGGGGCTAGCTACGAGCAGTACTTC | CASSLGGGASYEQYF
once | TRBJ1-1 | - | TRBV7-3 | TGTGCCAGCAGCTTAGCCGGGGGTTCGGGGACTGAAGCTTTCTTT | CASSLAGGSGTEAFF
once | TRBJ2-5 | - | TRBV19 | TGTGCCAGTAGTCGGCCAGGGGTACAAGAGACCCAGTACTTC | CASSRPGVQETQYF
- | TRBJ2-2 | - | TRBV23-1 | TGCGCCAGCAGTCAATCTAAGGTAACAGGGAAGGGCGGGGAGCTGTTTTTT | CASSQSKVTGKGGELFF
once | TRBJ2-3 | TRBD2 | TRBV6-6 | TGTGCCAGCAGTCCTGGGCTAGCGGACCGCACAGATACGCAGTATTTT | CASSPGLADRTDTQYF
- | TRBJ2-1 | - | TRBV5-4 | TGTGCCAGCGCCAAGGGGGGGCCAACCCAGACTGAGCAGTTCTTC | CASAKGGPTQTEQFF
- | TRBJ1-2 | - | TRBV27 | TGTGCCAGCAGTAGGAGCGCAAGACAAACCTATGGCTACACCTTC | CASSRSARQTYGYTF
- | TRBJ1-5 | - | TRBV6-5 | TGTGCCAGCAGTCGTAGCGCACAGCATCAGCCCCAGCATTTT | CASSRSAQHQPQHF
- | TRBJ1-5 | - | TRBV7-2 | TGTGCCAGCAGCGGTCCGGGCTACGGGAATCAGCCCCAGCATTTT | CASSGPGYGNQPQHF
- | TRBJ1-3 | - | TRBV18 | TGTGCCAGCTCACCACCAGGTCGGACAGTCTCTGGAAACACCATATATTTT | CASSPPGRTVSGNTIYF
- | TRBJ2-1 | - | TRBV2 | TGTGCCAGCAGTGTCTACAATGAGCAGTTCTTC | CASSVYNEQFF
- | TRBJ2-3 | - | TRBV5-6 | TGTGCCAGCAGCTCCCAGAGCACAGATACGCAGTATTTT | CASSSQSTDTQYF
- | TRBJ1-1 | - | TRBV5-8 | TGTGCCAGCAGAATTCCGGGGTTTGACACTGAAGCTTTCTTT | CASRIPGFDTEAFF
- | TRBJ1-4 | TRBD1 | TRBV4-3 | TGCGCCAGCAGCCAAGATAAAGGGGGCGCCCGGGAAAAACTGTTTTTT | CASSQDKGGAREKLFF
- | TRBJ2-1 | TRBD2 | TRBV11-1 | TGTGCCAGCAGCTTACGCCCCCGACTAGCGGGAGAACCCTACAATGAGCAGTTCTTC | CASSLRPRLAGEPYNEQFF
- | TRBJ2-3 | - | TRBV7-7 | TGTGCTAGCAGCACGGGCCCTAGCACAGATACGCAGTATTTT | CASSTGPSTDTQYF
few | TRBJ2-4 | - | TRBV7-6 | TGTGCCAGCAGCTCGGAACAGGGGGGAGGGAACATTCAGTACTTC | CASSSEQGGGNIQYF
- | TRBJ2-1 | - | TRBV13 | TGTGCCAGCAGCCCCCTGAACCCCGTTGTGGCGGCCGAACGGTCAGCTGAGCAGTTCTTC | CASSPLNPVVAAERSAEQFF
- | TRBJ2-3 | - | TRBV15 | TGTGCCACCAGCAGGGTACAGGGTACCACAGATACGCAGTATTTT | CATSRVQGTTDTQYF
- | TRBJ2-5 | - | TRBV6-5 | TGTGCCAGCAGTGGATCCAGGGGCCAAGAGACCCAGTACTTC | CASSGSRGQETQYF
- | TRBJ2-7 | - | TRBV6-1 | TGTGCCAGCGGGGCAGGGTTTCGGTACTTC | CASGAGFRYF
- | TRBJ2-3 | - | TRBV7-2 | TGTGCCAGCAGCTTAGACGGCACAGATACGCAGTATTTT | CASSLDGTDTQYF
- | TRBJ2-2 | - | TRBV6-5 | TGTGCCGGTAAGAAGGACCGGAACACCGGGGAGCTGTTTTTT | CAGKKDRNTGELFF
- | TRBJ2-7 | TRBD1 | TRBV7-9 | TGTGCCAGCAGCTTAGCGCCCCGGAGACAGGGAATGGGCGAGCAGTACTTC | CASSLAPRRQGMGEQYF
- | TRBJ1-5 | - | TRBV27 | TGTGCCAGCCCTTTATGGTCCCAGCATTTT | CASPLWSQHF
- | TRBJ1-5 | - | TRBV6-1 | TGTGCCAGCAGTGTCCACGGAATCAATCAGCCCCAGCATTTT | CASSVHGINQPQHF
- | TRBJ2-7 | TRBD2 | TRBV4-2 | TGTGCCAGCAGCACACAGGGACTAGCGGGAGATATAGACGAGCAGTACTTC | CASSTQGLAGDIDEQYF
- | TRBJ2-1 | TRBD2 | TRBV6-4 | TGTGCCAGCAGTGACCACAGCGGGAGTCGCTACAATGAGCAGTTCTTC | CASSDHSGSRYNEQFF
- | TRBJ2-1 | - | TRBV6-6 | TGTGCCAGCACCCATTTGACTAGGTTCAGTGAGCAGTTCTTC | CASTHLTRFSEQFF
- | TRBJ2-3 | - | TRBV5-1 | TGCGCCAGCAGCTTGGGGGTACTCCAAGGAGATACGCAGTATTTT | CASSLGVLQGDTQYF
- | TRBJ2-5 | - | TRBV10-3 | TGTGCCACATGGGAGGCGGGATTTGCGTACCAAGAGACCCAGTACTTC | CATWEAGFAYQETQYF
- | TRBJ1-2 | - | TRBV28 | TGTGCCAGCAGTTGGGGGCACAGTAGTGGCTACACCTTC | CASSWGHSSGYTF
- | TRBJ1-1 | TRBD1 | TRBV7-3 | TGTGCCAGCAGCTTAGGGTTTTTAAAGAGGACAGGGAAAAGCGCTGAAGCTTTCTTT | CASSLGFLKRTGKSAEAFF
- | TRBJ1-1 | TRBD1 | TRBV7-2 | TGTGCCAGCAGCTTAGACAGGGGGGGAAACACTGAAGCTTTCTTT | CASSLDRGGNTEAFF
- | TRBJ2-1 | - | TRBV7-3 | TGTGCCAGCAGCTTAAGCAGCTCCTACAATGAGCAGTTCTTC | CASSLSSSYNEQFF
- | TRBJ2-7 | - | TRBV28 | TGTGCCAGCAGTCAAGGAGGGGGCGGGCGAACCTACGAGCAGTACTTC | CASSQGGGGRTYEQYF
- | TRBJ1-2 | - | TRBV6-4 | TGTGCCAGCAGTGAGGAGGGATTCGGAAACTATGGCTACACCTTC | CASSEEGFGNYGYTF
- | TRBJ1-1 | TRBD1 | TRBV7-9 | TGTGCCAGCAGCTTAAGAGGGGGCGTGACTGAAGCTTTCTTT | CASSLRGGVTEAFF
- | TRBJ2-1 | TRBD2 | TRBV5-8 | TGTGCCAGCAGCTGGGGACTAGCCTCTTACAATGAGCAGTTCTTC | CASSWGLASYNEQFF
- | TRBJ2-2 | - | TRBV12-5 | TGTGCTAGTGGTTTGAGGGAAAATACCGGGGAGCTGTTTTTT | CASGLRENTGELFF
- | TRBJ2-5 | TRBD2 | TRBV5-5 | TGTGCCAGCAACTCTCTGGCGGGGGGCGTAGAGACCCAGTACTTC | CASNSLAGGVETQYF
- | TRBJ2-1 | - | TRBV2 | TGTGCCAGCTCCTGGGACTTGAACAATGAGCAGCTCTTC | CASSWDLNNEQLF
once | TRBJ2-2 | - | TRBV14 | TGTGCCAGCAGCCATTGGCTAGCGCAGAACACCGGGGAGCTGTTTTTT | CASSHWLAQNTGELFF
- | TRBJ1-2 | TRBD1 | TRBV27 | TGTGCCAGTAAGAGACAGGGGATCTATGGCTACACCTTC | CASKRQGIYGYTF
- | TRBJ2-3 | - | TRBV14 | TGTGCCAGCAGCCCTACCCTCCTTACTAGCACAGATACGCAGTATTTT | CASSPTLLTSTDTQYF
- | TRBJ2-7 | TRBD1 | TRBV5-6 | TGTGCCAGCAGCATGGGACAGGGCTCGTACGAGCAGTACTTC | CASSMGQGSYEQYF
- | TRBJ1-2 | - | TRBV7-2 | TGTGCCAGCAGCCCGGGGGGGAGTCGCTATGGCTACACCTTC | CASSPGGSRYGYTF
- | TRBJ2-3 | - | TRBV25-1 | TGTGCCAGCAGTGAGCCGTGGGATACGCAGTATTTT | CASSEPWDTQYF
- | TRBJ2-1 | - | TRBV28 | TGTGCCAGCAGTTTGGACCTAATCTACAATGAGCAGTTCTTC | CASSLDLIYNEQFF
few | TRBJ1-1 | TRBD1 | TRBV11-3 | TGTGCCAGCAGTGTCGGACAGGGGGCAAGTGGGAACACTGAAGCTTTCTTT | CASSVGQGASGNTEAFF
- | TRBJ1-4 | - | TRBV19 | TGTGCCAGTGGTGAGATGGTTTCGGATGAAAAACTGTTTTTT | CASGEMVSDEKLFF
- | TRBJ1-6 | - | TRBV11-3 | TGTGCCAGCAGCACTTACAGAAATTCACCCCTCCACTTT | CASSTYRNSPLHF
- | TRBJ1-2 | TRBD1 | TRBV7-9 | TGTGCCAGCAGCGGCCGGACAGGGGGCGCCTATGGCTACACCTTC | CASSGRTGGAYGYTF